This TCR beta chain comes out of a study of blood T cell repertoires in COVID-19. In the authors' workflow: Reference gene primer amplification in the assay estimated nucleated cell counts. Repertoires were generated with immunoSEQ multiplex PCR, while TCRdb's copy carries only in-frame clones and drops some. Clone size and the V and J calls come from that table; the DNA yielded D and trimming. Seen here are about 310,000 clones, around 86% observed once, and the top ten hold 1%. The CDR3 contains 13 residues. Trimming removed 8 bases at V and 0 bases at J, with 11 bases between. CDR1 and CDR2 (germline): MDHEN, SYDVKM.

The chain is built from TRBV28 and TRBJ2-7; maybe TRBD1 (7 bases). The sequencing sample was made of peripheral blood. This clonotype originated in a man aged 50 or older with active or convalescent COVID-19. The CDR3: CASGGGPSYEQYF. The CDR3 DNA reads as TGTGCCAGCGGAGGGGGCCCCTCCTACGAGCAGTACTTC.